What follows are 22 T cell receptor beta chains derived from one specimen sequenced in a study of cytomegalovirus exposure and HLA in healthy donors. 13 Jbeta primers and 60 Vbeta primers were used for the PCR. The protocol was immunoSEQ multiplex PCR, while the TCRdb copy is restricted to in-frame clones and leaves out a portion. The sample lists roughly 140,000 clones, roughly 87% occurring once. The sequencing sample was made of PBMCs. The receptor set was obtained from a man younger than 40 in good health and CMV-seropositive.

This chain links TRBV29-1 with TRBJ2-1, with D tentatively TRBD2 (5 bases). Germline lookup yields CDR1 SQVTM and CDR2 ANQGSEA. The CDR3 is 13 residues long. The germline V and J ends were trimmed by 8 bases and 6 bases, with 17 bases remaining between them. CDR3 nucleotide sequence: TGCAGCTGGGTGGACGGGATCGGCAATGAGCAGTTCTTC. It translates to CSWVDGIGNEQFF.

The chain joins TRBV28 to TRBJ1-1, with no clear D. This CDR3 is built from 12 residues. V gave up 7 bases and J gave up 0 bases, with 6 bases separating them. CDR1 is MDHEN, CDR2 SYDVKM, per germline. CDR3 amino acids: CASKDLNTEAFF. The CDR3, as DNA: TGTGCCAGCAAGGACTTGAACACTGAAGCTTTCTTT. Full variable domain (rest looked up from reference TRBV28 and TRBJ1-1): DVKVTQSSRYLVKRTGEKVFLECVQDMDHENMFWYRQDPGLGLRLIYFSYDVKMKEKGDIPEGYSVSREKKERFSLILESASTNQTSMYLCASKDLNTEAFFGQGTRLTVV.

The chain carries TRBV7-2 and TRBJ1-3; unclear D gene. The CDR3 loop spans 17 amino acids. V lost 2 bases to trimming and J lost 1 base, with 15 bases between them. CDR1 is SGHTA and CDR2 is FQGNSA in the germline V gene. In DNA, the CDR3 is TGTGCCAGCAGCTTAAGTACCAGGCAATTTTCTGGAAACACCATATATTTT. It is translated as CASSLSTRQFSGNTIYF.

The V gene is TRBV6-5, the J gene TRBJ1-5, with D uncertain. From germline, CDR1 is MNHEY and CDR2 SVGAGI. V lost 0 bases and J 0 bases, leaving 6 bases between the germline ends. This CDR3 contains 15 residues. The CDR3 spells CASSYSRYSNQPQHF. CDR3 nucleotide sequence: TGTGCCAGCAGTTACTCCCGGTATAGCAATCAGCCCCAGCATTTT.

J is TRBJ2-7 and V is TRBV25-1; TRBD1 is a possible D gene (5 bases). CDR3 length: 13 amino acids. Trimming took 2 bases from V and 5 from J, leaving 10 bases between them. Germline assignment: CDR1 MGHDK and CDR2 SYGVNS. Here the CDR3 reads CASSEKGHHEQYF. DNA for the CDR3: TGTGCCAGCAGTGAAAAGGGGCACCACGAGCAGTACTTC.

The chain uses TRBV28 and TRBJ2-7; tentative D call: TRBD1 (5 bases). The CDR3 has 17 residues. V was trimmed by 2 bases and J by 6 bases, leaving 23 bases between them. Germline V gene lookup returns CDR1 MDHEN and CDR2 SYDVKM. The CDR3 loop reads CASSLAPYRLSKGEQYF. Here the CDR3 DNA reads TGTGCCAGCAGTTTAGCGCCCTACAGGTTAAGTAAAGGCGAGCAGTACTTC.

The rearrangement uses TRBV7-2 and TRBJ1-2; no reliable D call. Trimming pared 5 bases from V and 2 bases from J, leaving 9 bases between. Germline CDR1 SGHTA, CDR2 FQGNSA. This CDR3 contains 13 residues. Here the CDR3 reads CASSPTGNYGYTF. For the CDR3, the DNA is TGTGCCAGCAGCCCGACGGGAAACTATGGCTACACCTTC.

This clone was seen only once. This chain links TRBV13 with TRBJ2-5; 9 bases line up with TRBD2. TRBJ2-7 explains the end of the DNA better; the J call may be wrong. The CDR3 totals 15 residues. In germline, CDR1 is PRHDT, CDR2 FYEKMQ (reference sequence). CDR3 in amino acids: CASSNSGGTPYEQYF. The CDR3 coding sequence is TGTGCCAGCAGCAACAGCGGGGGGACACCCTACGAGCAGTACTTC.

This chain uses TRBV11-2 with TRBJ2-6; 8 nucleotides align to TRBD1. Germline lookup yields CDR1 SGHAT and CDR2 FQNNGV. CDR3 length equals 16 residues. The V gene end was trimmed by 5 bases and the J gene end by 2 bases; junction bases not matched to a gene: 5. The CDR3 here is CASSPTGGTGANVLTF. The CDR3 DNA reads TGTGCCAGCAGCCCTACAGGGGGAACTGGGGCCAACGTCCTGACTTTC.

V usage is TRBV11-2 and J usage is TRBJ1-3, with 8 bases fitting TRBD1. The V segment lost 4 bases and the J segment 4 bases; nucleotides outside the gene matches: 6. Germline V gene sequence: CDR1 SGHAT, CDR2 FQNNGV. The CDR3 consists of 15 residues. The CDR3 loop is CASSSTGAYGNTIYF. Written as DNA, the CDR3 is TGTGCCAGCAGCTCGACAGGGGCATACGGAAACACCATATATTTT.

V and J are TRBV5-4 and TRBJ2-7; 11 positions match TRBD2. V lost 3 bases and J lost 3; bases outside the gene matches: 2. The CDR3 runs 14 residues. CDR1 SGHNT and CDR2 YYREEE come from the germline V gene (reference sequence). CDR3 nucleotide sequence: TGTGCCAGCAGCTCTAGCGGGGGGTTCTACGAGCAGTACTTC. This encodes CASSSSGGFYEQYF.

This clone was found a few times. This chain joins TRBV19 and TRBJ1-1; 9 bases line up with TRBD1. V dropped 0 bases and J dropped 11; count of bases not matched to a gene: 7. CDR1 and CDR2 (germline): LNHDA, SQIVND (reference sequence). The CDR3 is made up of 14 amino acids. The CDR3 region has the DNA TGTGCCAGTAGTATAGATCTACAGGGGACAGGGGCTTTCTTT. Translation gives CASSIDLQGTGAFF.

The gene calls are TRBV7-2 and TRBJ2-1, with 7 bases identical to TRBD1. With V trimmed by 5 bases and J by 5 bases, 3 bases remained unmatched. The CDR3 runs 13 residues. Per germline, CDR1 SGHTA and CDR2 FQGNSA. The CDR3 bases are TGTGCCAGCAGCGTGACAGGGAACAATGAGCAGTTCTTC. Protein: CASSVTGNNEQFF.

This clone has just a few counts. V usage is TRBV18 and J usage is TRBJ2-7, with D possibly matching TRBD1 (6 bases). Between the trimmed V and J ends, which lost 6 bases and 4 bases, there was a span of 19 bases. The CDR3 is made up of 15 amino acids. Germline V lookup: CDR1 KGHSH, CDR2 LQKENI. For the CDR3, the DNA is TGTGCCAGCTCGCAAACAGGGCCCCCCGCTTACGAGCAGTACTTC. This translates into CASSQTGPPAYEQYF. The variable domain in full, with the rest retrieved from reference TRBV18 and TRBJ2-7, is NAGVMQNPRHLVRRRGQEARLRCSPMKGHSHVYWYRQLPEEGLKFMVYLQKENIIDESGMPKERFSAEFPKEGPSILRIQQVVRGDSAAYFCASSQTGPPAYEQYFGPGTRLTVT.

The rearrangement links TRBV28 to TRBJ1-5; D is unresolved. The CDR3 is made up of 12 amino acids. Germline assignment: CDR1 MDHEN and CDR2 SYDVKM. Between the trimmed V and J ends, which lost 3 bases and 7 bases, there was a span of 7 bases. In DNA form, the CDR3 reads TGTGCCAGCAGTTTTATTCGGCAGCCCCAGCATTTT. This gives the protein CASSFIRQPQHF.

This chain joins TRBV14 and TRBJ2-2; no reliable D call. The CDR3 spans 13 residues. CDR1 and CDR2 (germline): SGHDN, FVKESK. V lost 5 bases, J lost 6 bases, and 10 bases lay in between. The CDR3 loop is CASSSRMAGELFF. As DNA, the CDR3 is TGTGCCAGCAGCTCTAGAATGGCCGGGGAGCTGTTTTTT.

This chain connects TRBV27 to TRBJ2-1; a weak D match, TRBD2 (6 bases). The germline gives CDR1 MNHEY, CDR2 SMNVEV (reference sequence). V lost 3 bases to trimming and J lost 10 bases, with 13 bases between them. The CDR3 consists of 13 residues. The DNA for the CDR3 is TGTGCCAGCAGTTTTATCGTCGGAGGGGAGCAGTTCTTC. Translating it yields CASSFIVGGEQFF.

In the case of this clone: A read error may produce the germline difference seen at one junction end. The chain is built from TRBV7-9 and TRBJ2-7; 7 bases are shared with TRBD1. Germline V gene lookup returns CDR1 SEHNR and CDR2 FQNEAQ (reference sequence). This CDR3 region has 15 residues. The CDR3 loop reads CSSSSTGTVDYEQYF. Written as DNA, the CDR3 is TGTTCCAGCAGCTCGACCGGGACAGTGGATTACGAGCAGTACTTC. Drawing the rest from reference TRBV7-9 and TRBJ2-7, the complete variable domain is DTGVSQNPRHKITKRGQNVTFRCDPISEHNRLYWYRQTLGQGPEFLTYFQNEAQLEKSRLLSDRFSAERPKGSFSTLEIQRTEQGDSAMYLCSSSSTGTVDYEQYFGPGTRLTVT.

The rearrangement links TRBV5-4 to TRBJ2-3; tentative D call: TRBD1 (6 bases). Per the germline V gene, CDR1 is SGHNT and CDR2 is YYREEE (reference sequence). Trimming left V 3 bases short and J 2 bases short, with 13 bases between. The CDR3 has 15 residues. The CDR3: CASSYLGTTTDTQYF. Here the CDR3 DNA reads TGTGCCAGCAGCTACCTAGGGACAACCACAGATACGCAGTATTTT.

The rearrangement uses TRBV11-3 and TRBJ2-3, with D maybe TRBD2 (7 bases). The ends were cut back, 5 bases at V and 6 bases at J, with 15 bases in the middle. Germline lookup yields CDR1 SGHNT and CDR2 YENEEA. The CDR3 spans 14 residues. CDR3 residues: CASSGLGGADTQYF. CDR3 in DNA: TGTGCCAGCAGCGGTTTAGGGGGGGCCGATACGCAGTATTTT.

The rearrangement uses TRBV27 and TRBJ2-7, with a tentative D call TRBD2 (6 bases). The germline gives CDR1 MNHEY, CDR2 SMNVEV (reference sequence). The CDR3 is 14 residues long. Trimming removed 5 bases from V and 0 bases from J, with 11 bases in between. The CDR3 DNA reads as TGTGCCAGCAGTAACCTAGCGTTCTCCTACGAGCAGTACTTC. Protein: CASSNLAFSYEQYF.

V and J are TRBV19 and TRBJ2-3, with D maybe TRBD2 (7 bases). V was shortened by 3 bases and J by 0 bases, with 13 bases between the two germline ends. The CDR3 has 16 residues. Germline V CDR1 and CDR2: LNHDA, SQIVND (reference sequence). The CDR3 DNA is TGTGCCAGTAGTATGACGGCGGGGGCTAGCACAGATACGCAGTATTTT. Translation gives CASSMTAGASTDTQYF.